The clone carrying this TCR beta chain was picked up a small number of times. Its antigen remains unidentified. This CDR3 spans 14 amino acids. Germline-derived CDR1 and CDR2 are SGHRS and YFSETQ. With 0 bases removed from V and 4 bases from J, the gap between germline ends came to 9 bases. This specimen belongs to a study of identical twins. Whole-study findings and limits: For out-of-frame alpha sequences shared by twins, low generation probability was in excess. High-abundance cord blood beta clonotypes had fewer insertions; memory repertoires showed none. Models underestimated TCR alpha sharing (out-of-frame) in monozygotic twins. A cross-sectional statistical analysis, not follow-up of the same donors, supported the conclusions.

TCRdb reprocessed the 5' RACE reads via MiXCR and lists one record per CDR3 protein. The sample carries around 530,000 distinct CDR3 sequences, roughly 15% recorded once. A further study also used this sample, focusing on yellow fever vaccine responses in identical twins.

The sequence was collected from a woman in her late teens or twenties in good health. Sequences were obtained from CD4+ T cells sorted from blood. The rearrangement joins TRBV5-1 to TRBJ2-3; D gene ambiguous. The DNA for the CDR3 is TGCGCCAGCAGCTTGGGTAGCAGCGCAGATACGCAGTATTTT. It encodes CASSLGSSADTQYF.